These 27 T cell receptor beta chains were sequenced from one sample in a study of blood T cell repertoires in COVID-19. The data were produced by immunoSEQ multiplex PCR, yet TCRdb's version contains in-frame clones alone and is incomplete. The sample lists roughly 250,000 clones, 85% to 90% seen once, with 0.99% in the top ten. Sequencing used peripheral blood. These receptors all come from a woman in her thirties or forties who had recovered from COVID-19.

J is TRBJ2-2 and V is TRBV6-5; no clear D. The CDR3 has 13 amino acids. The germline V and J ends were trimmed by 6 bases and 6 bases, with 11 bases remaining between them. CDR1 and CDR2 from the germline V gene are MNHEY and SVGAGI. This CDR3 reads CASSLGVAGELFF. The DNA of the CDR3 is TGTGCCAGCAGCCTAGGTGTGGCCGGGGAGCTGTTTTTT.

The chain uses TRBV3-1 (or the pseudogene TRBV3-2) and TRBJ2-1, with D perhaps TRBD2 (7 bases). The germline V gene encodes CDR1 LGHDT and CDR2 YNNKEL (reference sequence). V lost 4 bases and J lost 1, with 17 bases in between. The CDR3 is made up of 17 amino acids. The CDR3 loop is CASSPIWGGASYNEQFF. CDR3 DNA: TGTGCCAGCAGCCCAATCTGGGGGGGGGCGTCCTACAATGAGCAGTTCTTC.

The chain combines TRBV3-1 (or the pseudogene TRBV3-2) with TRBJ2-7; 9 bases fit TRBD2. The CDR3 length is 12 residues. V trimming: 4 bases; J trimming: 6 bases; junction bases outside the gene matches: 1. Germline V gene sequence: CDR1 LGHDT, CDR2 YNNKEL (reference sequence). CDR3 sequence reads: CASSRTSAEQYF. The CDR3 DNA follows: TGTGCCAGCAGCCGGACTAGCGCCGAGCAGTACTTC.

The chain couples TRBV5-5 to TRBJ1-1; D possibly corresponds to TRBD1 (5 bases). The CDR3 is 15 amino acids. CDR1 and CDR2 from the germline V gene are SGHKS and YYEKEE (reference sequence). Trimming took 4 bases from V and 0 from J, leaving 13 bases between them. CDR3 loop: CASSGGDGLNTEAFF. The CDR3 coding sequence is TGTGCCAGCAGCGGAGGGGACGGCCTGAACACTGAAGCTTTCTTT.

This clone was seen a single time. The chain is built from TRBV3-1 (or the pseudogene TRBV3-2) and TRBJ2-3, with 9 bases identical to TRBD2. After removal of 2 bases from V and 0 bases from J, the junction contained 6 bases not matched to a gene. The CDR3 length is 17 residues. The germline gives CDR1 LGHDT, CDR2 YNNKEL (reference sequence). CDR3 in DNA: TGTGCCAGCAGCCAATCGGCGGGAGGGCTTAGCACAGATACGCAGTATTTT. It is translated as CASSQSAGGLSTDTQYF.

The J gene is TRBJ1-5, the V gene TRBV6-6, with TRBD1 as a possible D gene (5 bases). This CDR3 region has 14 residues. V lost 2 bases and J lost 4, with 9 bases in between. Germline assignment: CDR1 MNHNY and CDR2 SVGAGI (reference sequence). In DNA form, the CDR3 reads TGTGCCAGCAGTTACCCAGGGAAGAATCAGCCCCAGCATTTT. Its protein is CASSYPGKNQPQHF.

This chain uses TRBV10-3 with TRBJ1-3, with a weak D call TRBD1 (6 bases). This CDR3 is built from 15 residues. Germline CDR1 ENHRY, CDR2 SYGVKD. Trimming removed 2 bases from V and 4 bases from J, with 12 bases in between. The CDR3 here is CAISEGGQAGNTIYF. DNA for the CDR3: TGTGCCATCAGTGAGGGGGGCCAGGCGGGAAACACCATATATTTT.

In its sample, this clone was seen once. The genes are TRBV4-2 and TRBJ2-7; weak D call: TRBD2 (6 bases). The CDR3 is 13 amino acids. V dropped 1 base and J dropped 5 bases, with 9 bases sitting between them. Germline V CDR1 and CDR2: LGHNA, YNFKEQ. CDR3: CASSQGRGDEQYF. The CDR3 DNA reads TGTGCCAGCAGCCAAGGTCGCGGGGACGAGCAGTACTTC.

The chain employs TRBV5-6 and TRBJ1-1, with TRBD1 as a possible D gene (5 bases). The length of the CDR3 is 15 residues. In germline, CDR1 is SGHDT, CDR2 YYEEEE. The V and J ends lost 0 bases and 2 bases respectively, with 11 bases between them. CDR3 DNA: TGTGCCAGCAGCTTGGGGTGGACACCAAACACTGAAGCTTTCTTT. It encodes CASSLGWTPNTEAFF.

V is TRBV6-5 and J is TRBJ2-1; 7 bases are a match to TRBD1. The ends lost 9 bases at V and 9 bases at J; junction bases unmatched: 8. The germline gives CDR1 MNHEY, CDR2 SVGAGI. The CDR3 totals 12 residues. In nucleotides, the CDR3 is TGTGCCAGTATGACAGGGTGGGGTGAGCAGTTCTTC. Its protein product is CASMTGWGEQFF.

The genes are TRBV6-5 and TRBJ2-7, with no clear D. The CDR3 is 13 amino acids. V was clipped by 5 bases and J by 2 bases, with 10 bases between them. Looked up from germline, CDR1 is MNHEY and CDR2 is SVGAGI. In DNA form, the CDR3 reads TGTGCCAGCAGTCCCCGCTCGGCCTACGAGCAGTACTTC. Translating gives CASSPRSAYEQYF.

Remarks on this clone: One junction end does not reproduce the germline sequence, and a read error may be involved. The chain recombines TRBV7-8 with TRBJ2-7; maybe TRBD1 (6 bases). Germline assignment: CDR1 SGHVS and CDR2 FQNEAQ. The CDR3 totals 12 residues. CDR3 nucleotide sequence: TGTGCCAGCAGCTACGACAGGTACGGGCAGTACTTC. It is translated as CASSYDRYGQYF.

This chain connects TRBV5-4 to TRBJ2-5; D gene uncertain. V gave up 3 bases and J gave up 5 bases, with 11 bases separating them. Germline V gene lookup returns CDR1 SGHNT and CDR2 YYREEE (reference sequence). The CDR3 length is 13 residues. The DNA of the CDR3 is TGTGCCAGCAGCTCGCTCCCGGAGGAGACCCAGTACTTC. Translating it yields CASSSLPEETQYF.

The chain is built from TRBV23-1 and TRBJ1-5; D is perhaps TRBD1 (5 bases). TRBV23-1 is assigned to the ORF class and has an uncertain function. There are 17 residues in the CDR3. The V and J ends lost 1 base and 0 bases respectively, with 13 bases between them. CDR3 in DNA: TGCGCCAGCAGTCAATGCGGACACCCGTATAGCAATCAGCCCCAGCATTTT. Translated, it gives CASSQCGHPYSNQPQHF.

The V and J genes are TRBV10-3 and TRBJ1-2; D is ambiguous. V gave up 3 bases and J gave up 5 bases, with 10 bases separating them. CDR3 length equals 13 residues. Germline CDR1 reads ENHRY; CDR2 reads SYGVKD. CDR3 coding DNA: TGTGCCATCAGTGATACCGGTTTTTATGGCTACACCTTC. Amino acid sequence: CAISDTGFYGYTF.

The chain combines TRBV4-1 with TRBJ2-7, with a tentative D call TRBD2 (6 bases). The CDR3 has 13 residues. Per germline, CDR1 MGHRA and CDR2 YSYEKL. Trimming cost V 3 bases and J 3 bases, with 9 bases left between them. CDR3 sequence reads: CASSQLARYEQYF. Written as DNA, the CDR3 is TGCGCCAGCAGCCAGCTAGCGCGCTACGAGCAGTACTTC.

The chain has TRBV10-2 and TRBJ2-7; 13 bases map to TRBD2. CDR3 size: 15 residues. Germline V CDR1 and CDR2: WSHSY, SAAADI. After removal of 6 bases from V and 1 base from J, the junction contained 3 bases not matched to a gene. The CDR3 spells CASRGTSGTSYEQYF. The DNA for the CDR3 is TGCGCCAGCAGGGGGACTAGCGGGACATCCTACGAGCAGTACTTC.

The J gene is TRBJ1-1, the V gene TRBV6-2 or TRBV6-3, with D maybe TRBD1 (5 bases). V was trimmed by 5 bases and J by 4 bases, leaving 11 bases between them. The CDR3 is 13 amino acids. CDR1 is MNHEY and CDR2 is SVGEGT in the germline V gene. The CDR3 reads CASSTGGITEAFF. DNA of the CDR3: TGTGCCAGCAGTACGGGGGGAATCACTGAAGCTTTCTTT.

The V gene is TRBV19, the J gene TRBJ2-1, with 7 bases lining up with TRBD1. The V gene end was trimmed by 5 bases and the J gene end by 0 bases; junction bases not matched to a gene: 10. The CDR3 runs to 17 residues. The germline CDR1 and CDR2 sequences are LNHDA and SQIVND (reference sequence). The CDR3 DNA reads as TGTGCCAGTAGTTCCATTCCGGGACAGAGCTCCTACAATGAGCAGTTCTTC. Protein sequence: CASSSIPGQSSYNEQFF.

The chain recombines TRBV19 with TRBJ2-3; TRBD2 matches at 7 bases. CDR1 LNHDA and CDR2 SQIVND come from the germline V gene (reference sequence). The CDR3 length is 15 residues. V was clipped by 4 bases and J by 0 bases; unmatched bases: 4. This chain's CDR3 is CASSTQRGSTDTQYF. In DNA, the CDR3 is TGTGCCAGTAGTACCCAGCGGGGCAGCACAGATACGCAGTATTTT.

This chain uses TRBV7-2 with TRBJ1-3, with TRBD1 matching over 11 bases. Trimming took 4 bases from V and 1 from J; bases not matched to a gene: 6. CDR3 length equals 17 residues. Per germline, CDR1 SGHTA and CDR2 FQGNSA. CDR3 nucleotides: TGTGCCAGCAGCTCCGACGGGACAGGGGGTTCTGGAAACACCATATATTTT. It translates to CASSSDGTGGSGNTIYF. The whole variable domain, filled in from reference TRBV7-2 and TRBJ1-3, reads GAGVSQSPSNKVTEKGKDVELRCDPISGHTALYWYRQSLGQGLEFLIYFQGNSAPDKSGLPSDRFSAERTGGSVSTLTIQRTQQEDSAVYLCASSSDGTGGSGNTIYFGEGSWLTVV.

This clone was recorded once. This chain connects TRBV7-6 to TRBJ1-2, with D unclear. Between the trimmed V and J ends, which lost 1 base and 13 bases, there was a span of 10 bases. Germline V lookup: CDR1 SGHVS, CDR2 FNYEAQ. The CDR3 totals 11 residues. CDR3 DNA sequence: TGTGCCAGCAGCTTAGGGGCAGCCAGCACCTTC. Protein sequence: CASSLGAASTF.

This clone was detected only a few times. The gene calls are TRBV27 and TRBJ2-1, with D possibly being TRBD1 (6 bases). This CDR3 is 15 amino acids long. The germline CDR1 and CDR2 sequences are MNHEY and SMNVEV (reference sequence). Trimming took 3 bases from V and 2 from J, leaving 11 bases between them. The CDR3 sequence is CASSFLAGAYNEQFF. Written as DNA, the CDR3 is TGTGCCAGCAGTTTCTTGGCAGGGGCCTACAATGAGCAGTTCTTC.

The genes are TRBV11-3 and TRBJ1-3; D not certain. V lost 2 bases, J lost 2 bases, and 7 bases lay in between. Germline CDR1 is SGHNT and CDR2 is YENEEA. This CDR3 is 14 amino acids long. The CDR3, as DNA: TGTGCCAGCAGCTTAACGGGTCCTGGAAACACCATATATTTT. Translation: CASSLTGPGNTIYF.

V is TRBV24-1 and J is TRBJ2-5; 12 bases line up with TRBD2. The ends lost 4 bases at V and 7 bases at J; junction bases unmatched: 9. CDR1 and CDR2 from the germline V gene are KGHDR and SFDVKD. The CDR3 extends over 16 amino acids. The CDR3 is CATSDSGLAGWGTQYF. CDR3 bases: TGTGCCACCAGTGACTCCGGACTAGCGGGATGGGGGACCCAGTACTTC.

The J gene is TRBJ2-7, the V gene TRBV10-3, with TRBD1 as a possible D gene (5 bases). The V gene's germline CDR1 is ENHRY and CDR2 SYGVKD. V gave up 4 bases and J gave up 0 bases, with 10 bases separating them. This CDR3 is 14 amino acids long. The CDR3 region has the DNA TGTGCCATCAGTGGTTCGACAGCCTCCTACGAGCAGTACTTC. As protein: CAISGSTASYEQYF.

In nucleotides, the CDR3 is TGTGCCAGCAGCCCCCGACAGGGCGCTTGGGGAAACACCATATATTTT. Protein: CASSPRQGAWGNTIYF. The chain joins TRBV7-2 to TRBJ1-3; 7 nucleotides agree with TRBD1. Unmatched junction bases numbered 11, after V lost 5 bases and J lost 4 bases. CDR3 length: 16 amino acids. Germline-derived CDR1 and CDR2 are SGHTA and FQGNSA.